The following is a T cell receptor (beta chain) sequence with its context. Its antigen is still unknown. Primers: 60 Vbeta forward and 13 Jbeta reverse. Original methodology: In a later analysis, the count reached some 75 million unique TCR beta chains, with roughly 12 million shared. Produced via immunoSEQ multiplex PCR; TCRdb's table is partial and in-frame only. The V and J calls and the clone size are those of that table, but D and trimming were determined from the DNA. The sample gives approximately 300,000 clones, roughly 80% of which show up once; less than 0.4% is in the top ten. The data were obtained in a study of cytomegalovirus exposure and HLA in healthy donors. As for the study in general: Caucasian-associated ancestry cluster membership applied to less than 85% of over 350 genotyped donors. General study points: 150 to 200 TCR beta chains were listed as cytomegalovirus-associated. Sequencing likely produced, as an artifact, a cluster of highly shared sequence variants.

The CDR3 runs to 16 residues. The ends were cut back, 3 bases at V and 0 bases at J, with 11 bases in the middle. From germline, CDR1 is SEHNR and CDR2 FQNEAQ (reference sequence). The source of this sequence is a girl aged 2 to 9 in good health and CMV-seronegative. This chain uses TRBV7-9 with TRBJ1-4; D is undetermined. The sequenced sample was PBMCs. The DNA for the CDR3 is TGTGCCAGCAGCTTCCCTAGAGGGACAACTAATGAAAAACTGTTTTTT. Translating it yields CASSFPRGTTNEKLFF.